This T cell receptor (beta chain) appears in the sequencing data of a study of beta chain features in type 1 diabetes. Findings and limits, study-wide: Small HLA sub-analyses could not settle whether HLA shapes TCRB rearrangement. High TCR expression in some cells could lead to their over-representation in cDNA sequencing.

Expressed TCRB transcripts were sequenced after all isolated RNA was converted to cDNA. The table came from immunoSEQ multiplex PCR; TCRdb's copy has only in-frame clones and leaves some out. The sample has more than 300,000 clones; roughly 8% are singletons. This clone has at least ten counts. Its cognate antigen is unknown. V shed 4 bases and J shed 3 bases, with 6 bases lying between them. The CDR3 sequence is 13 residues long. CDR1 and CDR2 (germline): ENHRY, SYGVKD. The receptor was derived from a woman aged 18 to 35 in good health. Sequencing used central memory CD4+ T cells from blood. This chain connects TRBV10-3 to TRBJ1-4; D is undetermined. CDR3 loop: CAISGLANEKLFF. DNA of the CDR3: TGTGCCATCAGTGGCTTAGCTAATGAAAAACTGTTTTTT.